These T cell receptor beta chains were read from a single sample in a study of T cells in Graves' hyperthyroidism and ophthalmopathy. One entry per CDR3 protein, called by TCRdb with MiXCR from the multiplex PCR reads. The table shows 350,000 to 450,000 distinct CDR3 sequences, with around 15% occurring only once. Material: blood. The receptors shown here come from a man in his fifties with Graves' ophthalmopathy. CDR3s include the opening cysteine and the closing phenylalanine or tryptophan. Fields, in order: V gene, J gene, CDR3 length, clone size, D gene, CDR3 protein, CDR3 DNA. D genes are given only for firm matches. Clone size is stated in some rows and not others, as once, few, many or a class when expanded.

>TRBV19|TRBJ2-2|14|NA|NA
CASSIGLNTGELFF
TGTGCCAGTAGTATCGGACTAAACACCGGGGAGCTGTTTTTT
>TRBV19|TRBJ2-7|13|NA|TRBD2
CASSPSGSFEQYF
TGTGCCAGTAGTCCTAGCGGGAGCTTCGAGCAGTACTTC
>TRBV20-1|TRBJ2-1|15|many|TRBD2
CSAQGPGLAGAEQFF
TGCAGTGCCCAGGGGCCGGGACTAGCGGGAGCTGAGCAGTTCTTC
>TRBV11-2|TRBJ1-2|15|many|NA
CASSPRALNFYGYTF
TGTGCCAGCAGCCCACGGGCCCTAAATTTCTATGGCTACACCTTC
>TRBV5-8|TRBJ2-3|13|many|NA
CASSLPPSDTQYF
TGTGCCAGCAGCTTGCCTCCATCAGATACGCAGTATTTT
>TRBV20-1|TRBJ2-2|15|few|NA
CSARDARVNTGELFF
TGCAGTGCTAGAGACGCGCGGGTGAACACCGGGGAGCTGTTTTTT
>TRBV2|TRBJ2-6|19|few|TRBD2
CASSTPGTSGSAGANVLTF
TGTGCCAGCAGTACACCCGGGACTAGCGGGAGCGCTGGGGCCAACGTCCTGACTTTC
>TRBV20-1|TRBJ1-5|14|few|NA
CSAKDATGNQPQHF
TGCAGTGCTAAGGACGCGACGGGGAATCAGCCCCAGCATTTT
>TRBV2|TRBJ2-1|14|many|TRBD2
CASRTSGSVDEQFF
TGTGCCAGCAGGACTAGCGGGAGTGTAGATGAGCAGTTCTTC
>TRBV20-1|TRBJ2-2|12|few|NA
CSARGNTGELFF
TGCAGTGCTAGGGGGAACACCGGGGAGCTGTTTTTT
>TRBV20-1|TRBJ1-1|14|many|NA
CSARGPGMNTEAFF
TGCAGTGCTAGAGGCCCAGGAATGAACACTGAAGCTTTCTTT
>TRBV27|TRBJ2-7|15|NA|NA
CASSPDPKPTYEQYF
TGTGCCAGCAGTCCCGACCCGAAACCCACCTACGAGCAGTACTTC
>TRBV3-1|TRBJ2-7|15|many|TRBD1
CASSPQGAVAYEQYF
TGTGCCAGCAGCCCCCAGGGGGCAGTTGCCTACGAGCAGTACTTC
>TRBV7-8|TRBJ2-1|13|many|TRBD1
CASSGQDYNEQFF
TGTGCCAGCAGCGGACAGGATTACAATGAGCAGTTCTTC
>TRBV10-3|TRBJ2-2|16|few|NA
CAISARQEIGTGELFF
TGTGCCATCAGTGCCAGGCAAGAAATCGGAACCGGGGAGCTGTTTTTT
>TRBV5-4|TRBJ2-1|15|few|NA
CASSPVPGNDNEQFF
TGTGCCAGCAGCCCCGTACCGGGGAACGACAATGAGCAGTTCTTC
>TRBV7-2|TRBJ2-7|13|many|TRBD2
CASSLRTSDEQYF
TGTGCCAGCAGCTTAAGGACTAGCGATGAGCAGTACTTC
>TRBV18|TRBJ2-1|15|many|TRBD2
CASSPTSGSSNEQFF
TGTGCCAGCTCACCAACTAGCGGGAGTTCCAATGAGCAGTTCTTC
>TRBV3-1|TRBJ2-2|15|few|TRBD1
CASSQVSQGTGELFF
TGTGCCAGCAGCCAAGTTTCACAGGGGACCGGGGAGCTGTTTTTT
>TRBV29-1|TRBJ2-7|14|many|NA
CSVIPQGTYYEQYF
TGCAGCGTTATCCCCCAGGGGACCTACTACGAGCAGTACTTC
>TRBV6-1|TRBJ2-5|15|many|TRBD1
CASSSGTGWQETQYF
TGTGCCAGCAGTTCCGGGACAGGGTGGCAAGAGACCCAGTACTTC
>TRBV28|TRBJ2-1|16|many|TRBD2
CASRRGLAGPYNEQFF
TGTGCCAGCAGAAGGGGACTAGCGGGGCCCTACAATGAGCAGTTCTTC
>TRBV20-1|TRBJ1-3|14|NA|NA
CSAPRGGSGNTIYF
TGCAGTGCTCCTAGGGGGGGGTCCGGAAACACCATATATTTT
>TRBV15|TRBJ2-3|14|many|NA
CATSRDSGTDTQYF
TGTGCCACCAGCAGAGATAGTGGCACAGATACGCAGTATTTT
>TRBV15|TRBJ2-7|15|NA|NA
CATSSRDFPHYEQYF
TGTGCCACCAGCTCCCGGGACTTCCCTCACTACGAGCAGTACTTC
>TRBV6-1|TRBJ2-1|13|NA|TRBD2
CASRVASGGGQFF
TGTGCCAGCAGGGTTGCGAGCGGGGGCGGGCAGTTCTTC
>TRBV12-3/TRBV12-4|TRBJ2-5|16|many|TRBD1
CASSLVGQAGQETQYF
TGTGCCAGCAGTTTAGTGGGACAGGCCGGTCAAGAGACCCAGTACTTC
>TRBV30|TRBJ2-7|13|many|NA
CAWSVLGGTEQYF
TGTGCCTGGAGTGTATTGGGCGGAACCGAGCAGTACTTC
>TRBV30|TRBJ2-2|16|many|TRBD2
CAGTIGQSRGTGELFF
TGTGCCGGGACTATCGGCCAAAGTAGAGGCACCGGGGAGCTGTTTTTT
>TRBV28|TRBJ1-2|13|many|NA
CASSLSTPYGYTF
TGTGCCAGCAGCCTCTCGACACCCTATGGCTACACCTTC
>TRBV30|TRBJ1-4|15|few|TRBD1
CAWSVQGARSEKLFF
TGTGCCTGGAGTGTACAGGGGGCGCGTAGTGAAAAACTGTTTTTT
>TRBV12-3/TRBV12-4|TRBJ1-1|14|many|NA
CASSLQGGDTEAFF
TGTGCCAGCAGTTTACAGGGTGGGGACACTGAAGCTTTCTTT
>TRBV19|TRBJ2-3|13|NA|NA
CASSMDQPDTQYF
TGTGCCAGTAGTATGGACCAGCCGGATACGCAGTATTTT
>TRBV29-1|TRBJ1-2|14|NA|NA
CSVTLWGGRDGYTF
TGCAGCGTGACGCTCTGGGGGGGTAGGGATGGCTACACCTTC
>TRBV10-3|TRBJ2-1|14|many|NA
CAISPPDRQSEQFF
TGTGCCATCAGCCCTCCTGACAGGCAGAGTGAGCAGTTCTTC
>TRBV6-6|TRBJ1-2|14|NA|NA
CASSYSTHQRDYTF
TGTGCCAGCAGTTACTCGACCCATCAGAGGGACTACACCTTC
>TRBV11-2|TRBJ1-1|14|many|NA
CASSYRPLNTEAFF
TGTGCCAGCAGCTACCGGCCCTTGAACACTGAAGCTTTCTTT
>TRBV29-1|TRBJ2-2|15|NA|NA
CSAKPEPLTSGELFF
TGCAGCGCCAAACCCGAGCCCCTCACCTCCGGGGAGCTGTTTTTT
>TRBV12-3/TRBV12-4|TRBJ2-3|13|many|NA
CASGFPGADTQYF
TGTGCCAGCGGATTTCCCGGGGCAGATACGCAGTATTTT
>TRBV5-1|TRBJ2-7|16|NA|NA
CASSPRGDPAPHEQYF
TGTGCCAGCAGCCCCCGCGGGGACCCCGCCCCCCACGAGCAGTACTTC
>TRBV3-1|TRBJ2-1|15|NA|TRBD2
CASSQEFTSGNEQFF
TGTGCCAGCAGCCAAGAGTTCACTAGCGGCAATGAGCAGTTCTTC
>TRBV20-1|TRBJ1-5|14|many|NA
CSASFPSGNQPQHF
TGCAGTGCTAGTTTTCCGTCGGGCAATCAGCCCCAGCATTTT
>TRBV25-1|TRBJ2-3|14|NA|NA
CASAWGGGSDTQYF
TGTGCCAGCGCCTGGGGCGGGGGCTCAGATACGCAGTATTTT
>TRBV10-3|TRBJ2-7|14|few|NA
CAISNGRLGNEQYF
TGTGCCATCAGCAACGGACGGCTAGGGAACGAGCAGTACTTC
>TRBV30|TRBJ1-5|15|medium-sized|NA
CAWKGGGNSNQPQHF
TGTGCCTGGAAGGGGGGGGGAAATAGCAATCAGCCCCAGCATTTT